The 7 T cell receptor beta chains reported below all come from one sample, sequenced in a study of T cells after posttransplantation cyclophosphamide. Clones were sequenced by immunoSEQ multiplex PCR, and TCRdb holds only the in-frame ones, with some missing. The sample lists about 12,000 clones, around nine tenths seen once, with around 4% in the top ten. Treatment was busulfan-fludarabine conditioning, a marrow graft, and cyclophosphamide on days +3 and +4. The sample here was PBMCs, taken after allogeneic stem cell transplant with posttransplant cyclophosphamide. The receptor set was obtained from a female patient between 30 and 45 years old who received an allogeneic stem cell transplant from an unrelated donor, was CMV-positive, and had no GVHD. Some T cells may trace back to the graft donor.

The sample holds a few counts of this clone. The chain uses TRBV6-1 and TRBJ2-7; the D gene is possibly TRBD1 (5 bases). Germline V gene lookup returns CDR1 MNHNS and CDR2 SASEGT. The CDR3 is 13 residues long. V lost 10 bases to trimming and J lost 2 bases, with 15 bases between them. The CDR3 loop is CATRRAGPYEQYF. The CDR3 DNA follows: TGTGCCACAAGACGGGCAGGGCCCTACGAGCAGTACTTC.

This clone appeared a single time. The rearrangement links TRBV7-9 to TRBJ2-5; TRBD1 agrees at 10 bases. Germline V gene lookup returns CDR1 SEHNR and CDR2 FQNEAQ (reference sequence). The CDR3 runs to 18 residues. V was pared by 5 bases and J by 4 bases, with 16 bases of the junction left unmatched. This chain's CDR3 is CASSHRTGGWGDGETQYF. CDR3 sequence (DNA): TGTGCCAGCAGCCACCGGACAGGGGGTTGGGGTGATGGAGAGACCCAGTACTTC.

J is TRBJ2-7 and V is TRBV23-1, with D tentatively TRBD1 (5 bases). TRBV23-1 is annotated as an ORF whose role is uncertain. V was clipped by 4 bases and J by 6 bases, with 13 bases between them. This CDR3 has 13 residues. The CDR3 bases are TGCGCCAGCAGTCCACCAGGGTTTGGCGAGCAGTACTTC. It is translated as CASSPPGFGEQYF.

The chain recombines TRBV7-8 with TRBJ1-3; no clear D gene. Germline CDR1 reads SGHVS; CDR2 reads FQNEAQ. This CDR3 region has 17 residues. Trimming shortened V by 0 bases and J by 0 bases, and 12 bases separated the two germline ends. CDR3 in DNA: TGTGCCAGCAGCTTAGCCCGGGTTCGGAACTCTGGAAACACCATATATTTT. Its translation: CASSLARVRNSGNTIYF.

The chain uses TRBV19 and TRBJ2-7; 7 positions agree with TRBD1. The V segment lost 3 bases and the J segment 0 bases; nucleotides outside the gene matches: 5. The germline V gene has CDR1 LNHDA and CDR2 SQIVND (reference sequence). There are 15 residues in the CDR3. The CDR3 sequence: CASSISHRGSYEQYF. In DNA, the CDR3 is TGTGCCAGTAGTATCTCGCACAGGGGCTCCTACGAGCAGTACTTC.

V is TRBV18 and J is TRBJ2-5; D not resolved. V lost 2 bases to trimming and J lost 4 bases, with 5 bases between them. CDR3 length equals 12 residues. Germline V CDR1 and CDR2: KGHSH, LQKENI. In nucleotides, the CDR3 is TGTGCCAGCTCACCAGGGCCAGAGACCCAGTACTTC. This gives the protein CASSPGPETQYF.

This chain uses TRBV28 with TRBJ2-7, with 9 bases fitting TRBD2. CDR1 is MDHEN, CDR2 SYDVKM, per germline. The CDR3 has 18 amino acids. J was trimmed by 1 base and V by 1 base; bases with no gene match: 11. The CDR3 here is CASSLSYLAGIRSYEQYF. The CDR3 DNA sequence: TGTGCCAGCAGTTTATCGTACCTAGCGGGAATCAGGTCCTACGAGCAGTACTTC. Full variable domain (outside the CDR3, taken from reference TRBV28 and TRBJ2-7): DVKVTQSSRYLVKRTGEKVFLECVQDMDHENMFWYRQDPGLGLRLIYFSYDVKMKEKGDIPEGYSVSREKKERFSLILESASTNQTSMYLCASSLSYLAGIRSYEQYFGPGTRLTVT.